The T cell receptor beta chain under discussion was sequenced for a study of patients and donors after allogeneic stem cell transplantation. V lost 0 bases and J 1 base, leaving 5 bases between the germline ends. This CDR3 contains 14 residues. Germline loops: CDR1 LGHNA, CDR2 YNFKEQ. TCRdb re-called the RT-PCR reads through MiXCR, storing one row per CDR3 protein. In the table there are 150,000 or so distinct CDR3 sequences, approximately 24% of which are singletons. Material: blood, either unsorted or a sorted T cell fraction (not recorded which). This chain joins TRBV4-2 and TRBJ2-3; D remains ambiguous. This receptor was obtained from a human donor who was either an allogeneic HSCT recipient or a stem cell or donor lymphocyte infusion donor (not recorded which). It is not recorded whose cells these are; they may come from a transplant donor. Here the CDR3 reads CASSQEQRTDTQYF. As DNA, the CDR3 is TGTGCCAGCAGCCAAGAACAGCGCACAGATACGCAGTATTTT.